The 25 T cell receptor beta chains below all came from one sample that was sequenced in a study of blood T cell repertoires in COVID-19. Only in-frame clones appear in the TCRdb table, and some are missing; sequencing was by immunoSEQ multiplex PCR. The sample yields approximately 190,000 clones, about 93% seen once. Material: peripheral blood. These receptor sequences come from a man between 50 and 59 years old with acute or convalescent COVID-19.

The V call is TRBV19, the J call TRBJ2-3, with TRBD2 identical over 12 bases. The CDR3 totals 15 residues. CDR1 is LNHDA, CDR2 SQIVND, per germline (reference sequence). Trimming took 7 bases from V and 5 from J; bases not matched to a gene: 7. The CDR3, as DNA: TGTGCCAGTAACCCACTAGCGGGAGGAATAGATACGCAGTATTTT. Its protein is CASNPLAGGIDTQYF. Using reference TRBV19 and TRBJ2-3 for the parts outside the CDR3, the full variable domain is DGGITQSPKYLFRKEGQNVTLSCEQNLNHDAMYWYRQDPGQGLRLIYYSQIVNDFQKGDIAEGYSVSREKKESFPLTVTSAQKNPTAFYLCASNPLAGGIDTQYFGPGTRLTVL.

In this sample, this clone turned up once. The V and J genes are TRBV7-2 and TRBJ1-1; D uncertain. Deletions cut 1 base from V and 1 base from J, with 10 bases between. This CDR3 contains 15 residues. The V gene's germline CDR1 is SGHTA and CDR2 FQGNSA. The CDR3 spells CASSLDYLTNTEAFF. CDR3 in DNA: TGTGCCAGCAGCTTAGATTACCTAACGAACACTGAAGCTTTCTTT.

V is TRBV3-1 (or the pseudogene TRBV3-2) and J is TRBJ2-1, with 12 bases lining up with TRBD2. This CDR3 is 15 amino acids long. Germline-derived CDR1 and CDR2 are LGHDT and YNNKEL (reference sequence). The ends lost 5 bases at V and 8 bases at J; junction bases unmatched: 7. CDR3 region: CASSFLAGGLYEQFF. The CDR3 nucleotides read TGTGCCAGCAGCTTCCTAGCGGGAGGGCTGTATGAGCAGTTCTTC.

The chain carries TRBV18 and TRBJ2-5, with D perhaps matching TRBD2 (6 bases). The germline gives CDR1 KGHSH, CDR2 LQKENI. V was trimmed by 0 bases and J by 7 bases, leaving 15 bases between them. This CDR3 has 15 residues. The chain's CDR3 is CASSPPKTAGGTQYF. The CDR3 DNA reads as TGTGCCAGCTCACCACCTAAAACCGCCGGGGGGACCCAGTACTTC.

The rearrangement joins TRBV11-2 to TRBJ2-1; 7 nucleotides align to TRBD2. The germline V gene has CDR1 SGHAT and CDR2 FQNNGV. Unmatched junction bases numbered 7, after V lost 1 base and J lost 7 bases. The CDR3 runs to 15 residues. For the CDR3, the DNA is TGTGCCAGCAGCTTAGCTATGGGCGGGGGTAATGAGCAGTTCTTC. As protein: CASSLAMGGGNEQFF.

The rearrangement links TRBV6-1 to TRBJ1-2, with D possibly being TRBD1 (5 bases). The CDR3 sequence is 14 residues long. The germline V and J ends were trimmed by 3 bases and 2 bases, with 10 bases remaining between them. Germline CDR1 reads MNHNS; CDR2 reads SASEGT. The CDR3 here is CASSDTGQNYGYTF. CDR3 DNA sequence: TGTGCCAGCAGTGACACAGGCCAGAACTATGGCTACACCTTC.

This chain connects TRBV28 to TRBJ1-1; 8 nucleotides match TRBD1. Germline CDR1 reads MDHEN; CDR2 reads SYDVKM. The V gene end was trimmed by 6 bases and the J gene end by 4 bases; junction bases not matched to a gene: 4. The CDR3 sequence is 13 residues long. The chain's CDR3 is CASRLQGGTEAFF. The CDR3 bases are TGTGCCAGCAGACTACAGGGGGGCACTGAAGCTTTCTTT.

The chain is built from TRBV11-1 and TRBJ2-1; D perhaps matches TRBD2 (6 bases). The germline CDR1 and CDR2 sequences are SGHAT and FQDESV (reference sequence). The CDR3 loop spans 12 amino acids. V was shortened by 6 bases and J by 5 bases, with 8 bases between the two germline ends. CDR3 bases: TGTGCCAGCAGTTGGAGGGACAATGAGCAGTTCTTC. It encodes CASSWRDNEQFF.

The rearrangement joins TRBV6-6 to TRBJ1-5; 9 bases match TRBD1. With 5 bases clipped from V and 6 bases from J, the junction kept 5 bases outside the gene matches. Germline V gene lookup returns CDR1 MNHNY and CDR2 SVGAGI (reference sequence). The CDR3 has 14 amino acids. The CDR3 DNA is TGTGCCAGCAGTACAACAGGGGGCGTTCAGCCCCAGCATTTT. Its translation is CASSTTGGVQPQHF.

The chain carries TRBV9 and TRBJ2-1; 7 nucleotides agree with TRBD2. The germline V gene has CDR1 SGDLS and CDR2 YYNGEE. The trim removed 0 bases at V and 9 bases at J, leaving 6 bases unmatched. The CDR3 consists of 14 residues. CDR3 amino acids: CASSVVTSGGEQFF. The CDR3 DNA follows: TGTGCCAGCAGCGTAGTTACCTCGGGGGGTGAGCAGTTCTTC.

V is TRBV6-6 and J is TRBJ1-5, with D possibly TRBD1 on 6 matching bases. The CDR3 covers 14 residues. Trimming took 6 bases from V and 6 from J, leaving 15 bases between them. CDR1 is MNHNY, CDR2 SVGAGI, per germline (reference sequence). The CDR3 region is CASSRAAGVQPQHF. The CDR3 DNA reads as TGTGCCAGCAGCCGCGCGGCAGGGGTTCAGCCCCAGCATTTT.

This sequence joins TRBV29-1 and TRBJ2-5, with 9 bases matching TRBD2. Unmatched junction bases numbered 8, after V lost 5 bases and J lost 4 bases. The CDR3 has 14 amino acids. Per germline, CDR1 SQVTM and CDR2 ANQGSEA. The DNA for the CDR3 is TGCAGCGTTTGTTCTAGCGGGGTCGGAGAGACCCAGTACTTC. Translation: CSVCSSGVGETQYF.

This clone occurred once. Written as DNA, the CDR3 is TGTGCCAGCAGCCTAGGACAGGGGGAGGGTGGCTACACCTTC. Translation: CASSLGQGEGGYTF. This sequence joins TRBV7-2 and TRBJ1-2; 10 nucleotides align to TRBD1. CDR1 SGHTA and CDR2 FQGNSA come from the germline V gene. The CDR3 contains 14 residues. The trim removed 5 bases at V and 7 bases at J, leaving 7 bases unmatched.

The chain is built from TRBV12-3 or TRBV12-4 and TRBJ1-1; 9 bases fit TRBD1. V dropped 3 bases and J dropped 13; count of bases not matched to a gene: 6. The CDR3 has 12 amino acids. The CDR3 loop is CASSFSGTGIFF. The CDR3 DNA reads TGTGCCAGCAGTTTTTCCGGGACAGGGATTTTCTTT.

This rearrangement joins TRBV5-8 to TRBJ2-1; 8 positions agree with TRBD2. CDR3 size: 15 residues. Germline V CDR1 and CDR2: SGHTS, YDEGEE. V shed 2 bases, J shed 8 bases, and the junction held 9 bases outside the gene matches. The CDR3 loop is CASSLAGVRSYEQFF. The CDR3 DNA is TGTGCCAGCAGCTTAGCGGGAGTGCGGTCGTATGAGCAGTTCTTC.

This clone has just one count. CDR3 loop: CASRRDRDTEAFF. CDR3 nucleotides: TGTGCCAGTAGGCGGGACAGGGACACTGAAGCTTTCTTT. The chain joins TRBV19 to TRBJ1-1, with 9 bases fitting TRBD1. V lost 6 bases and J lost 3; bases outside the gene matches: 2. The CDR3 runs 13 residues. CDR1 is LNHDA, CDR2 SQIVND, per germline (reference sequence).

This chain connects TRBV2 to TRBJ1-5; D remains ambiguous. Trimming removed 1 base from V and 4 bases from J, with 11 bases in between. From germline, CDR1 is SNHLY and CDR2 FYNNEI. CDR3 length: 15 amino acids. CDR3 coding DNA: TGTGCCAGCAGTGAAGGCGGGCTGGGGAATCAGCCCCAGCATTTT. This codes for CASSEGGLGNQPQHF. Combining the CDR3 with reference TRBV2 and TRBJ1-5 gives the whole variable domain EPEVTQTPSHQVTQMGQEVILRCVPISNHLYFYWYRQILGQKVEFLVSFYNNEISEKSEIFDDQFSVERPDGSNFTLKIRSTKLEDSAMYFCASSEGGLGNQPQHFGDGTRLSIL.

CDR3 amino acids: CASSLGSYGYTF. The DNA for the CDR3 is TGTGCCAGCAGCTTGGGCAGCTATGGCTACACCTTC. The chain has TRBV7-8 and TRBJ1-2; D unresolved. Germline V gene data show CDR1 as SGHVS and CDR2 as FQNEAQ. This CDR3 comprises 12 residues. The V gene lost 3 bases and the J gene lost 4 bases, with 6 bases spanning the gap.

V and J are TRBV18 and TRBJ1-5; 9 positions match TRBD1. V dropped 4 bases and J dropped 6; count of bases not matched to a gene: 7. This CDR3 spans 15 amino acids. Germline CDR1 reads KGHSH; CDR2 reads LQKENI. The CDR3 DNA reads TGTGCCAGCTCACAGGACAGGGGAGATAGTCAGCCCCAGCATTTT. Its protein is CASSQDRGDSQPQHF.

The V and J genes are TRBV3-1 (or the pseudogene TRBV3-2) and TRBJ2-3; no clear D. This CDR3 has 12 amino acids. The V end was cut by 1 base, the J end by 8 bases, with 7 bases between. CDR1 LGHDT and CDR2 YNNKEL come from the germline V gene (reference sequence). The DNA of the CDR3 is TGTGCCAGCAGCCAAGGCGGCATTACGCAGTATTTT. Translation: CASSQGGITQYF.

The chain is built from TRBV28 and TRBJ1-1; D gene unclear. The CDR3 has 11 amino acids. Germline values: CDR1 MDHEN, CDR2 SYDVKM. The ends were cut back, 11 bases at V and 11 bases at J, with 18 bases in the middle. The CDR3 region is CARRPTAGAFF. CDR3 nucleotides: TGTGCCCGCCGGCCGACTGCTGGGGCTTTCTTT. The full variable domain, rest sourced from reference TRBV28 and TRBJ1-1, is DVKVTQSSRYLVKRTGEKVFLECVQDMDHENMFWYRQDPGLGLRLIYFSYDVKMKEKGDIPEGYSVSREKKERFSLILESASTNQTSMYLCARRPTAGAFFGQGTRLTVV.

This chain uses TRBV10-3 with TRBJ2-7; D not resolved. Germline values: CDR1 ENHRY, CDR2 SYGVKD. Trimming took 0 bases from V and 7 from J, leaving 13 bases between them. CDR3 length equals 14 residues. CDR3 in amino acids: CAISESVGQAEQYF. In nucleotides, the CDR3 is TGTGCCATCAGTGAGTCGGTTGGGCAGGCAGAGCAGTACTTC.

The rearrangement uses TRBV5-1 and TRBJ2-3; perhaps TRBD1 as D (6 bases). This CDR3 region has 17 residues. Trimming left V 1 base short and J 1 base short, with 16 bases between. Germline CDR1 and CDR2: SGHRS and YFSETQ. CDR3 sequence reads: CASSLWKQGEGTDTQYF. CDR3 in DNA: TGCGCCAGCAGCTTGTGGAAACAGGGTGAAGGCACAGATACGCAGTATTTT.

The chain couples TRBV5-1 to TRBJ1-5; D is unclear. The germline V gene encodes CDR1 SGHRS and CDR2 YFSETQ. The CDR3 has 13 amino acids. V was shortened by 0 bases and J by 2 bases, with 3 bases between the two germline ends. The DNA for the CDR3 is TGCGCCAGCAGCTTGGTCGGCAATCAGCCCCAGCATTTT. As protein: CASSLVGNQPQHF.

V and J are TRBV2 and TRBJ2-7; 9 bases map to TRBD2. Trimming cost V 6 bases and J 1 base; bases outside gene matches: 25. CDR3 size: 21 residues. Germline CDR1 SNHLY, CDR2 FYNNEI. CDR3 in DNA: TGTGCCAGCAGCGATAGACGCTCCCCAGGCGCGGGAGGGCCATCGTCCTACGAGCAGTACTTC. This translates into CASSDRRSPGAGGPSSYEQYF.